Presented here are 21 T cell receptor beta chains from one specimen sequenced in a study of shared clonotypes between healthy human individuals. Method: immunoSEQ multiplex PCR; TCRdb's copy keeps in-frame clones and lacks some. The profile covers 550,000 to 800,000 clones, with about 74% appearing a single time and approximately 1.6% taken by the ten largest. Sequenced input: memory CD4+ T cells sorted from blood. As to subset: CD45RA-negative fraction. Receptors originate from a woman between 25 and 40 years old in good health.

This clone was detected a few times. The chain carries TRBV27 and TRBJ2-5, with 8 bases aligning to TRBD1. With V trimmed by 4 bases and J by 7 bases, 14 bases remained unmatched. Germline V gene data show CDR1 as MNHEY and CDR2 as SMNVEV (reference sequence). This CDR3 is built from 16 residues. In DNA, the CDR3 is TGTGCCAGCAGTTCACATCAGGGGGCGGCCATACGGACCCAGTACTTC. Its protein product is CASSSHQGAAIRTQYF.

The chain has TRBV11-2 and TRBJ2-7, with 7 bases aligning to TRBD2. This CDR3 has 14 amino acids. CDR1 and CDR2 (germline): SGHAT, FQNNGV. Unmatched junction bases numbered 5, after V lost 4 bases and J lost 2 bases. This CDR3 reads CASSSRRETYEQYF. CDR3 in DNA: TGTGCCAGCAGCTCTAGGCGGGAGACCTACGAGCAGTACTTC.

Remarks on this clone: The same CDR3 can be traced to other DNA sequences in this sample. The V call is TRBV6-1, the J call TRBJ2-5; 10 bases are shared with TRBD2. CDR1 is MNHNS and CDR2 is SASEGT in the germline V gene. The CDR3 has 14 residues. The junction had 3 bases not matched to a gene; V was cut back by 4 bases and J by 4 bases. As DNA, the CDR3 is TGTGCCAGCAGTGGAGCGGGAGGGAGAGAGACCCAGTACTTC. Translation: CASSGAGGRETQYF.

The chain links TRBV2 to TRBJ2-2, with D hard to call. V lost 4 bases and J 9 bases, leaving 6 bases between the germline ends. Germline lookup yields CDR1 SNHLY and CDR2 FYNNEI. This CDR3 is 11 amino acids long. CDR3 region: CASSVTRELFF. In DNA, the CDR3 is TGTGCCAGCAGTGTGACCCGGGAGCTGTTTTTT.

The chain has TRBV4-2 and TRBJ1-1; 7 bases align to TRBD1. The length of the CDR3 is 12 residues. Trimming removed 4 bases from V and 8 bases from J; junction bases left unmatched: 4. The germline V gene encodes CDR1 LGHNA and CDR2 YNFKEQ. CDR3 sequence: CASSLIQGEAFF. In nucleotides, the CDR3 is TGTGCCAGCAGCCTCATACAGGGGGAAGCTTTCTTT.

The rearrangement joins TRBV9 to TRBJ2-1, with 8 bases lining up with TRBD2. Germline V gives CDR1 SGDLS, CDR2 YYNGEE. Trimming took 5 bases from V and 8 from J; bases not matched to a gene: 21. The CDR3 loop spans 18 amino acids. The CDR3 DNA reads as TGTGCCAGCAGTGAGGCGAGCGGGAGTAGTTTGCCAAACCATGAGCAGTTCTTC. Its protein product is CASSEASGSSLPNHEQFF.

CDR3 DNA: TGCGCCAGCAGTGGGAAAACCGGGACTAGGGCCTACGAGCAGTACTTC. This gives the protein CASSGKTGTRAYEQYF. The chain joins TRBV10-1 to TRBJ2-7; 8 positions match TRBD2. V lost 4 bases and J lost 2; bases outside the gene matches: 10. Germline V gene lookup returns CDR1 WNHNN and CDR2 SYGVQD (reference sequence). The CDR3 length is 16 residues.

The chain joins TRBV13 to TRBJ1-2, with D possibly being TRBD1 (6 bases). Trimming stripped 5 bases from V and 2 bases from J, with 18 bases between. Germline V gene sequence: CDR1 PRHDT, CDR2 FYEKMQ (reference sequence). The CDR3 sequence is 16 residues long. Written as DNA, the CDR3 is TGTGCCAGCAGCGCGGGCCGGGACAAGGGCAACTATGGCTACACCTTC. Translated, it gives CASSAGRDKGNYGYTF.

The CDR3 loop is CASSFDLRQGWSTQYF. DNA for the CDR3: TGTGCCAGCAGCTTCGATCTGCGGCAGGGTTGGAGTACGCAGTATTTT. This chain uses TRBV11-2 with TRBJ2-3; D is perhaps TRBD1 (5 bases). CDR1 SGHAT and CDR2 FQNNGV come from the germline V gene. The CDR3 is 16 amino acids. The ends were cut back, 3 bases at V and 8 bases at J, with 21 bases in the middle.

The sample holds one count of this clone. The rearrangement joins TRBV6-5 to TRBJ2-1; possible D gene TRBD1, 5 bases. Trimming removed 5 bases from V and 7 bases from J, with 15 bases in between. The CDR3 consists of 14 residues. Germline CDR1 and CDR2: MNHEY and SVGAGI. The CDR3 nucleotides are TGTGCCAGCAGTGAAGGGGCGAAGGCGAATGAGCAGTTCTTC. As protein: CASSEGAKANEQFF.

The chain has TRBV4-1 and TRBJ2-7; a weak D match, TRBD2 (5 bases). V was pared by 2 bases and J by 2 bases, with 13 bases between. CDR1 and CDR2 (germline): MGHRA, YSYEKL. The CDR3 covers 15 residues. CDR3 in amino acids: CASSQLPGSPYEQYF. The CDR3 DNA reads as TGCGCCAGCAGCCAACTTCCGGGGTCACCCTACGAGCAGTACTTC.

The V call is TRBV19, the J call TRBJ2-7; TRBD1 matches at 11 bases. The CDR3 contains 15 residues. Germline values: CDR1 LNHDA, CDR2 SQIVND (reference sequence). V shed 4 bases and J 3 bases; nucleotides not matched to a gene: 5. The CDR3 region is CASSNGQGAFYEQYF. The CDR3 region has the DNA TGTGCCAGTAGTAACGGACAGGGGGCATTCTACGAGCAGTACTTC.

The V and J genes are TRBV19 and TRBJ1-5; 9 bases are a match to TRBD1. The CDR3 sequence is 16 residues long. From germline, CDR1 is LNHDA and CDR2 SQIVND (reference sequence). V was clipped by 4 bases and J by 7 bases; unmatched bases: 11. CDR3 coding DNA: TGTGCCAGTAGTAAATGGACAGGGGAACTCCAACAGCCCCAGCATTTT. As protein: CASSKWTGELQQPQHF.

Here the CDR3 reads CASSFPGQGYTEAFF. In nucleotides, the CDR3 is TGTGCCAGCAGTTTTCCGGGACAGGGTTACACTGAAGCTTTCTTT. The rearrangement links TRBV28 to TRBJ1-1, with 9 bases lining up with TRBD1. The length of the CDR3 is 15 residues. Trimming removed 3 bases from V and 3 bases from J; junction bases left unmatched: 5. Germline CDR1 reads MDHEN; CDR2 reads SYDVKM.

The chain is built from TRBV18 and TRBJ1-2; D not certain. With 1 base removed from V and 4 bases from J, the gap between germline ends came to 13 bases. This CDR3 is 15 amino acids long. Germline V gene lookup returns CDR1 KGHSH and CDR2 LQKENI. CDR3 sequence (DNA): TGTGCCAGCTCACCACTAGAAACTCAAGTCTATGGCTACACCTTC. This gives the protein CASSPLETQVYGYTF.

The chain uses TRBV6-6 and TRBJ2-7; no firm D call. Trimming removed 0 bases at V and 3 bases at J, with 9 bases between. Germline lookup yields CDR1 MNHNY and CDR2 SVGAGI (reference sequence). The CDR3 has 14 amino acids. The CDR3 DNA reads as TGTGCCAGCAGTTACTCGAAGCACAACTACGAGCAGTACTTC. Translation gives CASSYSKHNYEQYF.

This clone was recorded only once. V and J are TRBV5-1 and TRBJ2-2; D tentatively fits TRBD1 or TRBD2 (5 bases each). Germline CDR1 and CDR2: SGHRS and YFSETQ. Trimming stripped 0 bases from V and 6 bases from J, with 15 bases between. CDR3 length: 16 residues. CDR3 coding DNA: TGCGCCAGCAGCTTGGGCCGTCTCGAGGGGTCCGGGGAGCTGTTTTTT. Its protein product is CASSLGRLEGSGELFF.

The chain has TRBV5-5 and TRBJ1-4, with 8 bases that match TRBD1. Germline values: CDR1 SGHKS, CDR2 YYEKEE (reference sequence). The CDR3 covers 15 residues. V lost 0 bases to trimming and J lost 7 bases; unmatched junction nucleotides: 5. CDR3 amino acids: CASSLGTGLSEKLFF. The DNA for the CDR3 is TGTGCCAGCAGCTTGGGGACAGGGTTGAGTGAAAAACTGTTTTTT.

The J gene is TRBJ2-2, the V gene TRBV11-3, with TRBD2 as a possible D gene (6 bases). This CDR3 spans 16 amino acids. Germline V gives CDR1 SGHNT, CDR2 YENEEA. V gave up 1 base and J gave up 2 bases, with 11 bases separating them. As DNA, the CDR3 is TGTGCCAGCAGCTTAGCGAGCGGGTTTAACACCGGGGAGCTGTTTTTT. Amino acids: CASSLASGFNTGELFF. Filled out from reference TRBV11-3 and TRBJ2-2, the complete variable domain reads EAGVVQSPRYKIIEKKQPVAFWCNPISGHNTLYWYLQNLGQGPELLIRYENEEAVDDSQLPKDRFSAERLKGVDSTLKIQPAELGDSAVYLCASSLASGFNTGELFFGEGSRLTVL.

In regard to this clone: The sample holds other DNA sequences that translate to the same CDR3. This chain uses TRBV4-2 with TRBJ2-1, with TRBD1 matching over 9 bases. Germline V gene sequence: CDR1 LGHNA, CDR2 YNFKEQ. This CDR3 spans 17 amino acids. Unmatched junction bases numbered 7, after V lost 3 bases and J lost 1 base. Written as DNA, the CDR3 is TGTGCCAGCAGCCATGCCGAAGGGACAGGGTCCTACAATGAGCAGTTCTTC. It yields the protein CASSHAEGTGSYNEQFF.

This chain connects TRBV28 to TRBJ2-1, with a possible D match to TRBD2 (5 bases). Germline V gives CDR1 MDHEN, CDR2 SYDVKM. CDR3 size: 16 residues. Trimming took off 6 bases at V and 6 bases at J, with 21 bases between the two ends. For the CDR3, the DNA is TGTGCCAGCAGACATGGGAGTCCAGACGGAGCCAATGAGCAGTTCTTC. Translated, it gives CASRHGSPDGANEQFF.